Shown below are 30 T cell receptor beta chains from a single sample sequenced in a study of CD8 T cells in ankylosing spondylitis. What these receptors recognize is not known. Points from the study as a whole: The study identified a TCR beta motif of roughly eight highly homologous variants that appeared characteristic of ankylosing spondylitis blood.

TCRdb re-analysed the 5' RACE reads in MiXCR, keeping a single row per CDR3 protein. The sample yields about 500,000 distinct CDR3 sequences, approximately 11% seen once. The sequenced sample consisted of blood, either unsorted or a sorted T cell fraction (not recorded which). The receptors derive from a male donor with ankylosing spondylitis.

This clonotype was observed a few times. The J gene is TRBJ1-5, the V gene TRBV27; no definite D call. V was shortened by 4 bases and J by 1 base, with 11 bases between the two germline ends. The CDR3 sequence is 15 residues long. Germline V gene data show CDR1 as MNHEY and CDR2 as SMNVEV (reference sequence). CDR3 in amino acids: CASSWGGMSNQPQHF. CDR3 in DNA: TGTGCCAGCAGTTGGGGAGGGATGAGCAATCAGCCCCAGCATTTT.

V gene TRBV11-3 combines with J gene TRBJ2-1, with D perhaps TRBD1 or TRBD2 (5 bases each). The CDR3 runs 15 residues. Germline assignment: CDR1 SGHNT and CDR2 YENEEA. V lost 5 bases, J lost 2 bases, and 13 bases lay in between. The CDR3 nucleotides read TGTGCCAGCAGCCCAGGGACGGAAACCTACAATGAGCAGTTCTTC. Amino acid sequence: CASSPGTETYNEQFF.

Only a few counts were recorded for this clonotype. The V and J genes are TRBV2 and TRBJ2-1; 8 bases match TRBD1. V dropped 0 bases and J dropped 9; count of bases not matched to a gene: 10. This CDR3 is built from 16 residues. Germline CDR1 and CDR2: SNHLY and FYNNEI. Written as DNA, the CDR3 is TGTGCCAGCAGTGAAGCTGAGGCAGGGGGCTTGCTTGAGCAGTTCTTC. This sequence encodes CASSEAEAGGLLEQFF.

This clonotype was counted at least ten times. The rearrangement joins TRBV11-3 to TRBJ2-2, with D perhaps matching TRBD1 (6 bases). The CDR3 spans 15 residues. The germline V gene encodes CDR1 SGHNT and CDR2 YENEEA. Deletions cut 5 bases from V and 6 bases from J, with 16 bases between. CDR3 nucleotides: TGTGCCAGCAGCGGCCACCCACAGGGATCCGGGGAGCTGTTTTTT. It translates to CASSGHPQGSGELFF.

This clonotype occurred many times. This chain uses TRBV12-3 or TRBV12-4 with TRBJ1-5, with TRBD1 matching over 7 bases. V lost 5 bases to trimming and J lost 0 bases; unmatched junction nucleotides: 4. The CDR3 has 15 amino acids. The CDR3 DNA is TGTGCCAGCAGTACAGGGGACTATAGCAATCAGCCCCAGCATTTT. This translates into CASSTGDYSNQPQHF.

This rearrangement joins TRBV7-2 to TRBJ2-7; 8 bases align to TRBD2. The germline V gene encodes CDR1 SGHTA and CDR2 FQGNSA. With 5 bases clipped from V and 4 bases from J, the junction kept 7 bases outside the gene matches. CDR3 length: 14 amino acids. CDR3 sequence reads: CASSPGSGSYEQYV. CDR3 DNA sequence: TGTGCCAGCAGCCCGGGGAGCGGGAGTTACGAGCAGTACGTC.

The chain uses TRBV10-3 and TRBJ2-3; D is uncertain. V dropped 0 bases and J dropped 4 bases, with 11 bases sitting between them. Germline-derived CDR1 and CDR2 are ENHRY and SYGVKD. The CDR3 has 15 amino acids. The CDR3 reads CAISESKGSSDTQYF. DNA for the CDR3: TGTGCCATCAGTGAGTCAAAGGGCTCCTCAGATACGCAGTATTTT.

This clonotype was seen more than once but under ten times. The gene calls are TRBV27 and TRBJ1-1; 8 positions agree with TRBD1. Trimming cost V 7 bases and J 6 bases; bases outside gene matches: 10. The CDR3 is 14 residues long. Looked up from germline, CDR1 is MNHEY and CDR2 is SMNVEV (reference sequence). CDR3 protein: CASIRTGTSSEAFF. CDR3 nucleotides: TGTGCCAGCATACGGACAGGGACCAGCTCTGAAGCTTTCTTT.

This chain links TRBV7-9 with TRBJ1-4; D remains unclear. Germline V CDR1 and CDR2: SEHNR, FQNEAQ (reference sequence). This CDR3 spans 14 amino acids. The germline V and J ends were trimmed by 3 bases and 6 bases, with 11 bases remaining between them. The CDR3 nucleotides read TGTGCCAGCAGCTTGGGAAGCCGGCATGAAAAACTGTTTTTT. Encoded protein: CASSLGSRHEKLFF.

The rearrangement joins TRBV25-1 to TRBJ2-7; D not resolved. The CDR3 contains 12 residues. Per the germline V gene, CDR1 is MGHDK and CDR2 is SYGVNS. V gave up 2 bases and J gave up 2 bases, with 4 bases separating them. The CDR3 region is CASSEGTYEQYF. In DNA form, the CDR3 reads TGTGCCAGCAGTGAAGGAACCTACGAGCAGTACTTC.

There are a few counts of this clonotype. The chain joins TRBV5-6 to TRBJ2-3, with TRBD2 matching 9 bases. Trimming removed 0 bases from V and 2 bases from J; junction bases left unmatched: 10. The CDR3 has 18 residues. Germline CDR1 reads SGHDT; CDR2 reads YYEEEE. DNA of the CDR3: TGTGCCAGCAGCTTGGGACTAGCGGCTCCCACTCACACAGATACGCAGTATTTT. Translated, it gives CASSLGLAAPTHTDTQYF.

The V and J genes are TRBV5-5 and TRBJ1-6, with a tentative D call TRBD1 (6 bases). The CDR3 is 15 residues long. Trimming took off 0 bases at V and 6 bases at J, with 10 bases between the two ends. Germline CDR1 and CDR2: SGHKS and YYEKEE (reference sequence). CDR3 loop: CASSLDRTANSPLHF. The CDR3 nucleotides read TGTGCCAGCAGCTTGGATCGGACAGCTAATTCACCCCTCCACTTT. The full variable domain, its missing parts supplied by reference TRBV5-5 and TRBJ1-6, is DAGVTQSPTHLIKTRGQQVTLRCSPISGHKSVSWYQQVLGQGPQFIFQYYEKEERGRGNFPDRFSARQFPNYSSELNVNALLLGDSALYLCASSLDRTANSPLHFGNGTRLTVT.

The CDR3 sequence is CASSQDRGLNEQFF. The CDR3 DNA follows: TGTGCCAGCAGCCAGGACAGGGGGCTCAATGAGCAGTTCTTC. The chain carries TRBV12-3 or TRBV12-4 and TRBJ2-1; 11 positions match TRBD1. The CDR3 length is 14 residues. The V segment lost 6 bases and the J segment 6 bases; nucleotides outside the gene matches: 4.

J is TRBJ2-2 and V is TRBV7-2; 8 bases are shared with TRBD2. Germline assignment: CDR1 SGHTA and CDR2 FQGNSA. The CDR3 length is 18 residues. Trimming cost V 0 bases and J 4 bases; bases outside gene matches: 10. DNA of the CDR3: TGTGCCAGCAGCTTAGCGGTTGGGGGGACTAGAATCACCGGGGAGCTGTTTTTT. Protein sequence: CASSLAVGGTRITGELFF.

This clonotype has just a few counts. This chain uses TRBV11-2 with TRBJ2-2; the D is unclear. CDR3 length equals 16 residues. V shed 5 bases and J shed 0 bases, with 13 bases lying between them. Per germline, CDR1 SGHAT and CDR2 FQNNGV. The CDR3 protein is CASSPRTLSNTGELFF. The DNA for the CDR3 is TGTGCCAGCAGCCCCCGGACCCTTTCGAACACCGGGGAGCTGTTTTTT.

This clonotype was seen a few times. V usage is TRBV18 and J usage is TRBJ2-1, with 9 bases aligning to TRBD1. Germline-derived CDR1 and CDR2 are KGHSH and LQKENI. This CDR3 has 15 amino acids. V was clipped by 4 bases and J by 5 bases; unmatched bases: 6. The chain's CDR3 is CASSLSGTGNNEQFF. The CDR3, as DNA: TGTGCCAGCTCACTTTCCGGGACAGGGAACAATGAGCAGTTCTTC.

The genes are TRBV25-1 and TRBJ1-5, with D tentatively TRBD1 (6 bases). Germline V gene sequence: CDR1 MGHDK, CDR2 SYGVNS. V was pared by 1 base and J by 1 base, with 8 bases between. There are 15 residues in the CDR3. The CDR3 DNA sequence: TGTGCCAGCAGTGAATCAGGGGCGAGCAATCAGCCCCAGCATTTT. Translated, it gives CASSESGASNQPQHF.

This clonotype was detected only a few times. The CDR3 here is CASSPLGTGPEKLFF. In nucleotides, the CDR3 is TGCGCCAGCAGCCCCCTAGGGACAGGGCCTGAAAAACTGTTTTTT. The chain recombines TRBV5-1 with TRBJ1-4; 9 positions agree with TRBD1. The V gene end was trimmed by 4 bases and the J gene end by 7 bases; junction bases not matched to a gene: 8. The CDR3 covers 15 residues. Germline V gene sequence: CDR1 SGHRS, CDR2 YFSETQ.

V usage is TRBV4-1 and J usage is TRBJ1-5, with 8 positions matching TRBD1. Germline assignment: CDR1 MGHRA and CDR2 YSYEKL. The CDR3 runs to 15 residues. Germline trimming cut 1 base from V and 11 bases from J; bases unmatched to any gene: 10. The CDR3 nucleotides are TGCGCCAGCAGCCAAGGTCAGGGGGCACCTTCGGCCCAGCATTTT. Protein product: CASSQGQGAPSAQHF.

This chain joins TRBV29-1 and TRBJ2-3; D unclear. The V gene's germline CDR1 is SQVTM and CDR2 ANQGSEA. V was cut by 5 bases and J by 2 bases, with 8 bases left in between. The CDR3 extends over 12 amino acids. Here the CDR3 DNA reads TGCAGCGTTCTCAACCCCACAGATACGCAGTATTTT. As protein: CSVLNPTDTQYF.

This chain links TRBV6-5 with TRBJ1-3; no clear D gene. CDR1 MNHEY and CDR2 SVGAGI come from the germline V gene. This CDR3 region has 16 residues. Between the trimmed V and J ends, which lost 0 bases and 0 bases, there was a span of 9 bases. The DNA for the CDR3 is TGTGCCAGCAGTTACTCGTCGGCAACCTCTGGAAACACCATATATTTT. Translating gives CASSYSSATSGNTIYF.

This chain uses TRBV7-2 with TRBJ2-3; no clear D. Germline V gene data show CDR1 as SGHTA and CDR2 as FQGNSA. V lost 1 base, J lost 4 bases, and 12 bases lay in between. This CDR3 has 15 residues. CDR3 sequence: CASSLGDVMADTQYF. The CDR3 nucleotides read TGTGCCAGCAGCTTAGGCGACGTGATGGCAGATACGCAGTATTTT. Full variable domain (outside the CDR3, taken from reference TRBV7-2 and TRBJ2-3): GAGVSQSPSNKVTEKGKDVELRCDPISGHTALYWYRQSLGQGLEFLIYFQGNSAPDKSGLPSDRFSAERTGGSVSTLTIQRTQQEDSAVYLCASSLGDVMADTQYFGPGTRLTVL.

The chain combines TRBV18 with TRBJ2-7; TRBD2 matches 14 bases. Trimming removed 3 bases from V and 6 bases from J; junction bases left unmatched: 7. The CDR3 loop spans 16 amino acids. CDR1 KGHSH and CDR2 LQKENI come from the germline V gene. The CDR3 sequence: CASSPGLAGVTAEQYF. The CDR3 nucleotides are TGTGCCAGCTCACCGGGACTAGCGGGAGTTACGGCCGAGCAGTACTTC.

This clonotype was recorded a few times. This chain joins TRBV7-9 and TRBJ2-2; 8 positions agree with TRBD1. The CDR3 has 15 residues. Looked up from germline, CDR1 is SEHNR and CDR2 is FQNEAQ (reference sequence). Trimming took 4 bases from V and 6 from J; bases not matched to a gene: 7. In DNA form, the CDR3 reads TGTGCCAGCAGCTACCCCCAACAGGGGGCCGGGGAGCTGTTTTTT. This sequence encodes CASSYPQQGAGELFF. The variable domain in full, completed from reference TRBV7-9 and TRBJ2-2, reads DTGVSQNPRHKITKRGQNVTFRCDPISEHNRLYWYRQTLGQGPEFLTYFQNEAQLEKSRLLSDRFSAERPKGSFSTLEIQRTEQGDSAMYLCASSYPQQGAGELFFGEGSRLTVL.

This rearrangement joins TRBV20-1 to TRBJ2-1; the D gene is possibly TRBD2 (5 bases). V shed 3 bases and J shed 4 bases, with 13 bases lying between them. Germline V CDR1 and CDR2: DFQATT, SNEGSKA (reference sequence). The CDR3 covers 14 residues. Here the CDR3 reads CSASELAAYNEQFF. In DNA form, the CDR3 reads TGCAGTGCTAGCGAGCTAGCCGCATACAATGAGCAGTTCTTC.

At least ten counts were recorded for this clonotype. The chain uses TRBV5-1 and TRBJ2-1; 10 bases fit TRBD2. Germline V gene data show CDR1 as SGHRS and CDR2 as YFSETQ. The ends lost 3 bases at V and 4 bases at J; junction bases unmatched: 10. This CDR3 region has 17 residues. The CDR3 region is CASSSSGVSGGYNEQFF. CDR3 bases: TGCGCCAGCAGCTCCTCGGGCGTTAGCGGGGGGTACAATGAGCAGTTCTTC.

The DNA of the CDR3 is TGTGCCAGCAGCCAAGGGACTAGCGGGAGTGGCGAGCAGTACGTC. Translated, it gives CASSQGTSGSGEQYV. The rearrangement links TRBV3-1 to TRBJ2-7; 13 bases align to TRBD2. Unmatched junction bases numbered 3, after V lost 1 base and J lost 6 bases. The CDR3 has 15 residues. CDR1 and CDR2 from the germline V gene are LGHDT and YNNKEL (reference sequence).

A few counts support this clonotype. The chain has TRBV7-2 and TRBJ2-5, with 9 bases that match TRBD2. CDR1 SGHTA and CDR2 FQGNSA come from the germline V gene. Unmatched junction bases numbered 4, after V lost 3 bases and J lost 5 bases. The CDR3 sequence is 14 residues long. DNA of the CDR3: TGTGCCAGCAGCTTTCAGCGGGAGGCTGAGACCCAGTACTTC. Amino acids: CASSFQREAETQYF.

The chain has TRBV27 and TRBJ2-3; 9 bases map to TRBD2. The CDR3 contains 15 residues. The junction had 10 bases not matched to a gene; V was cut back by 7 bases and J by 5 bases. CDR1 MNHEY and CDR2 SMNVEV come from the germline V gene (reference sequence). CDR3 loop: CASIGAGGPRDTQYF. CDR3 DNA: TGTGCCAGCATAGGTGCGGGAGGGCCCCGAGATACGCAGTATTTT.

This chain joins TRBV5-1 and TRBJ2-1; TRBD2 matches at 10 bases. The CDR3 runs 15 residues. Trimming cost V 0 bases and J 7 bases; bases outside gene matches: 4. Germline V gives CDR1 SGHRS, CDR2 YFSETQ. CDR3: CASSLASGSWNEQFF. As DNA, the CDR3 is TGCGCCAGCAGCTTGGCTAGCGGGAGTTGGAATGAGCAGTTCTTC. The variable domain in full, with the rest retrieved from reference TRBV5-1 and TRBJ2-1, is KAGVTQTPRYLIKTRGQQVTLSCSPISGHRSVSWYQQTPGQGLQFLFEYFSETQRNKGNFPGRFSGRQFSNSRSEMNVSTLELGDSALYLCASSLASGSWNEQFFGPGTRLTVL.